Listed below are T cell receptor beta chains from one sample, sequenced in a study of blood T cell repertoires in COVID-19. Method: immunoSEQ multiplex PCR; TCRdb's copy keeps in-frame clones and lacks some. The data hold about 260,000 clones, with over 70% observed a single time. The sequencing sample was made of peripheral blood. These receptors were taken from a woman in her 70s with COVID-19, enrolled during active disease. Each CDR3 is given with its conserved first and last residue. A D gene is named only where the DNA matches it firmly. A row's size may be missing; if present it is once, few, many or a size class.

D gene	J gene	V gene	clone size	CDR3 DNA	CDR3 protein
-	TRBJ2-2	TRBV3-1/TRBV3-2	few	TGTGCCAGCAGCGCAATGACAGGAACCGGGGAGCTGTTTTTT	CASSAMTGTGELFF
-	TRBJ1-1	TRBV27	-	TGTGCCAGCAGTACTAATTTGAACACTGAAGCTTTCTTT	CASSTNLNTEAFF
-	TRBJ1-1	TRBV30	-	TGTGCCTGGAGTCCCCAGGGTGGGACTGAAGCTTTCTTT	CAWSPQGGTEAFF
TRBD2	TRBJ2-1	TRBV15	many	TGTGCCACCAGCCGACTAGCAACCTCCTACAATGAGCAGTTCTTC	CATSRLATSYNEQFF
-	TRBJ1-6	TRBV28	-	TGTGCCAGCAGTCCCCCGGGGAGGGGGAGTTCACCCCTCCACTTT	CASSPPGRGSSPLHF
TRBD1	TRBJ2-5	TRBV4-1	few	TGCGCCAGCAGCCAACCAGACAGGGGGCAGGGGGAGACCCAGTACTTC	CASSQPDRGQGETQYF
TRBD2	TRBJ2-1	TRBV5-1	-	TGCGCCAGCAGCTTGGGGGCTAGCGGGAGGGGTGAGCAGTTCTTC	CASSLGASGRGEQFF
TRBD2	TRBJ2-3	TRBV19	-	TGTGCCAGTAGTCCGCGACGGACTAGCATCGGCACAGATACGCAGTATTTT	CASSPRRTSIGTDTQYF
TRBD1	TRBJ1-1	TRBV11-3	-	TGTGCCAGCAGCTTTGGGACAGGTGAAGCTTTCTTT	CASSFGTGEAFF
TRBD2	TRBJ2-7	TRBV4-3	-	TGCGCCAGCAGCCAAGGGACTAGCGGCATCTACGAGCAGTACTTC	CASSQGTSGIYEQYF
-	TRBJ1-2	TRBV6-2/TRBV6-3	-	TGTGCCAGCAGTTACAGTCGAGGTAACTATGGCTACACCTTC	CASSYSRGNYGYTF
-	TRBJ2-5	TRBV29-1	-	TGCAGCGTTGAACTCAGGGGGGTAGAGACCCAGTACTTC	CSVELRGVETQYF
TRBD1	TRBJ1-5	TRBV7-9	-	TGTGCCAGCAGCGCTCCGGGACAGGGAAATCAGCCCCAGCATTTT	CASSAPGQGNQPQHF
-	TRBJ2-4	TRBV7-3	-	TGTGCCAGCAGCCTTATATCGGGAAACATTCAGTACTTC	CASSLISGNIQYF
-	TRBJ2-7	TRBV29-1	-	TGCAGCGTCACCCGCGGGCAGGCCTACGAGCAGTACTTC	CSVTRGQAYEQYF
-	TRBJ2-2	TRBV28	few	TGTGCCAGCACCCTCAGGCGGGATTACACCGGGGAGCTGTTTTTT	CASTLRRDYTGELFF
-	TRBJ1-6	TRBV6-6	-	TGTGCCAGCAGGGACAATCAAAATTCACCCCTCCACTTT	CASRDNQNSPLHF
-	TRBJ1-5	TRBV7-9	-	TGTGCCAGCAGTTTTACAGGTGGCCAGCCCCAGCATTTT	CASSFTGGQPQHF
-	TRBJ1-4	TRBV5-1	-	TGCGCCAGCAGCTTGGTGTCCGGAGGGACTAATGAAAAACTGTTTTTT	CASSLVSGGTNEKLFF
-	TRBJ1-5	TRBV7-8	-	TGTGCCAGCAGTTACCAGCAGGGCTTCAATCAGCCCCAGCATTTT	CASSYQQGFNQPQHF
TRBD1	TRBJ1-2	TRBV30	-	TGTGCCTGGACATACTACGGGACAGGGAGCGGCTACACCTTC	CAWTYYGTGSGYTF
-	TRBJ2-5	TRBV11-1	-	TGTGCCAGCAGCTTAGCGGGGCAAAACCAAGAGACCCAGTACTTC	CASSLAGQNQETQYF
TRBD1	TRBJ1-2	TRBV28	-	TGTGCCAGCAATACAGGGGTTTTCTATGGCTACACCTTC	CASNTGVFYGYTF
TRBD2	TRBJ2-1	TRBV3-1/TRBV3-2	-	TGTGCCAGCAGCAAACCCGGGACTAGTAAGTTGGATGAGCAGTTCTTC	CASSKPGTSKLDEQFF
-	TRBJ2-7	TRBV5-6	-	TGTGCCAGCAGCACAGAACCGGGACAAAAGGCGGACTTC	CASSTEPGQKADF
-	TRBJ2-7	TRBV5-1	-	TGCGCCAGCAGCTTGGTACAGGGACGGGCCTACGAGCAGTACTTC	CASSLVQGRAYEQYF
TRBD1	TRBJ1-3	TRBV18	-	TGTGCCAGCTCACCACCGGGGACAGGGAGAAACACCATATATTTT	CASSPPGTGRNTIYF
TRBD1	TRBJ1-5	TRBV30	-	TGTGCCTGGAGTGTAAAGCAGGGTCCAGGGGGTCAGCCCCAGCATTTT	CAWSVKQGPGGQPQHF
-	TRBJ1-1	TRBV6-5	-	TGTGCCAGCAGTAGCCAGACTGCCTACCACACTGAAGCTTTCTTT	CASSSQTAYHTEAFF
-	TRBJ1-5	TRBV30	-	TGTGCCTGGAGTAGCAGGGACAATCAGCCCCAGCATTTT	CAWSSRDNQPQHF
-	TRBJ2-3	TRBV30	-	TGTGCCTGGCGACTCCGGGACTGGAAAACTAGCACAGATACGCAGTATTTT	CAWRLRDWKTSTDTQYF
TRBD1	TRBJ2-5	TRBV7-8	-	TGTGCCAGCAGCTGGACAGGGGGCGTGGGGCAAGAGACCCAGTACTTC	CASSWTGGVGQETQYF
-	TRBJ2-4	TRBV1	-	TGCACCAGCAGCCAACGGGACAGAAAAAACATTCAGTACTTC	CTSSQRDRKNIQYF
TRBD1	TRBJ2-1	TRBV7-9	once	TGTGCCAGCAGCTCCAACAGGGGCAATGAGCAGTTCTTC	CASSSNRGNEQFF
TRBD2	TRBJ2-3	TRBV4-1	-	TGCGCCAGCAGCCAGGCGGGGGGGTATATAGATACGCAGTATTTT	CASSQAGGYIDTQYF
TRBD2	TRBJ2-5	TRBV7-9	-	TGTGCCAGCAGCCCCATGTCGAGCGGGACGATCCAAGAGACCCAGTACTTC	CASSPMSSGTIQETQYF
TRBD1	TRBJ2-7	TRBV19	-	TGTGCCAGTAAAAATCCGGGACAGGGGGTCGAGCAGTACTTC	CASKNPGQGVEQYF
-	TRBJ2-1	TRBV11-3	-	TGTGCCAGCAGCTTAGTTTCTACCTACAATGAGCAGTTCTTC	CASSLVSTYNEQFF
-	TRBJ2-1	TRBV3-1/TRBV3-2	-	TGTGCCAGCAGCAGGGGGTACAATGAGCAGTTCTTC	CASSRGYNEQFF
-	TRBJ1-1	TRBV29-1	-	TGCAGCGTTGAAGTGGGGATACGGGGATGGGCCACTGAAGCTTTCTTT	CSVEVGIRGWATEAFF
TRBD2	TRBJ2-1	TRBV7-9	-	TGTGCCAGCAGCTCGGACTGGCGGGAGGGTGACGAGCAGTTCTTC	CASSSDWREGDEQFF
-	TRBJ2-5	TRBV6-1	-	TGTGCCAGCAGTGATCGATCCCGGGGCAGCGGGGAGACCCAGTACTTC	CASSDRSRGSGETQYF
-	TRBJ1-1	TRBV30	-	TGTGCCTGGAGTGTGAAAGGGGACACTGAAGCTTTCTTT	CAWSVKGDTEAFF
TRBD1	TRBJ1-6	TRBV3-1/TRBV3-2	-	TGTGCCAGCAGACCGGACAGGGGGCCTGGGTCACCCCTCCACTTT	CASRPDRGPGSPLHF
TRBD1	TRBJ2-7	TRBV28	-	TGTGCCAGCAGTTCTAGGGACAGGGGTGGGGAGCAGTACTTC	CASSSRDRGGEQYF
TRBD2	TRBJ2-3	TRBV7-6	-	TGTGCCAGCAGCTTAGGGACTAGCGGGAGTACAGATACGCAGTATTTT	CASSLGTSGSTDTQYF
TRBD1	TRBJ1-1	TRBV3-1/TRBV3-2	-	TGTGCCAGCAGCCCCCAGGGGGTAGGTGAAGCTTTCTTT	CASSPQGVGEAFF
TRBD2	TRBJ2-1	TRBV7-8	-	TGTGCCAGCAGCTTCTCAGGGACTAGCGGAGACAATGAGCAGTTCTTC	CASSFSGTSGDNEQFF
TRBD1	TRBJ1-6	TRBV30	-	TGTGCCTGGAGTGGGACAGGGCCCTATAATTCACCCCTCCACTTT	CAWSGTGPYNSPLHF
TRBD1	TRBJ2-7	TRBV9	-	TGTGCCAGCAGCGTAGATGCGGGACAGGTTTTACGAGGGCAGTACTTC	CASSVDAGQVLRGQYF
-	TRBJ2-2	TRBV21-1	-	TGTGCCAGCAGCAAATGGGGTAAGGAGGGAATATCGAACACCGGGGAGCTGTTTTTT	CASSKWGKEGISNTGELFF
TRBD2	TRBJ2-5	TRBV5-5	-	TGTGCCAGCAGCTTGGCTGGGGAGGGTGAGACCCAGTACTTC	CASSLAGEGETQYF
-	TRBJ1-3	TRBV7-9	-	TGTGCCAGCAGCTTCCTCCCGGGTGGAAACACCATATATTTT	CASSFLPGGNTIYF